The 16 T cell receptor beta chains given below trace back to one sample, sequenced in a study of blood T cell repertoires in COVID-19. Libraries were prepared by immunoSEQ multiplex PCR; TCRdb keeps only in-frame clonotypes and omits some of them. This sample has 120,000 to 150,000 clones, with about 90% found just once. Sequenced input: peripheral blood. These receptors were obtained from a man aged 45-65 years with active or convalescent COVID-19.

The chain has TRBV5-1 and TRBJ2-1, with D perhaps matching TRBD2 (6 bases). CDR3 length: 15 residues. CDR1 is SGHRS and CDR2 is YFSETQ in the germline V gene. Trimming removed 6 bases at V and 4 bases at J, with 17 bases between. The CDR3 here is CASMERPGGYNEQFF. The CDR3 DNA reads TGCGCCAGCATGGAGCGGCCAGGAGGGTACAATGAGCAGTTCTTC. The entire variable domain, with the rest obtained from reference TRBV5-1 and TRBJ2-1, is as follows: KAGVTQTPRYLIKTRGQQVTLSCSPISGHRSVSWYQQTPGQGLQFLFEYFSETQRNKGNFPGRFSGRQFSNSRSEMNVSTLELGDSALYLCASMERPGGYNEQFFGPGTRLTVL.

The V and J genes are TRBV28 and TRBJ1-3; D might be TRBD1 (6 bases). Germline V gene data show CDR1 as MDHEN and CDR2 as SYDVKM. V lost 7 bases, J lost 0 bases, and 10 bases lay in between. There are 14 residues in the CDR3. In DNA, the CDR3 is TGTGCCAGCAAGGGGGGGCACTCTGGAAACACCATATATTTT. It is translated as CASKGGHSGNTIYF.

The gene calls are TRBV3-1 (or the pseudogene TRBV3-2) and TRBJ2-7; 13 bases agree with TRBD2. V lost 4 bases and J lost 6; bases outside the gene matches: 12. The CDR3 runs 17 residues. In germline, CDR1 is LGHDT, CDR2 YNNKEL (reference sequence). The CDR3: CASSRGLAGRLSGEQYF. In nucleotides, the CDR3 is TGTGCCAGCAGCCGGGGACTAGCGGGACGACTATCGGGCGAGCAGTACTTC.

J is TRBJ2-1 and V is TRBV25-1; D possibly corresponds to TRBD2 (5 bases). V was clipped by 3 bases and J by 6 bases, with 12 bases between them. The CDR3 has 14 residues. CDR1 MGHDK and CDR2 SYGVNS come from the germline V gene. The CDR3 DNA reads as TGTGCCAGCAGTGAGGAGGCCCGACCCAATGAGCAGTTCTTC. It specifies CASSEEARPNEQFF.

The chain employs TRBV18 and TRBJ2-7; a possible D gene is TRBD2 (6 bases). CDR3 size: 14 residues. Germline V gene sequence: CDR1 KGHSH, CDR2 LQKENI. The V gene lost 3 bases and the J gene lost 5 bases, with 14 bases spanning the gap. The CDR3 sequence: CASSPGAWGDEQYF. The CDR3 DNA sequence: TGTGCCAGCTCACCTGGGGCATGGGGGGACGAGCAGTACTTC.

The rearrangement uses TRBV6-2 or TRBV6-3 and TRBJ2-1, with a tentative D call TRBD2 (6 bases). The CDR3 totals 16 residues. V was cut by 7 bases and J by 4 bases, with 20 bases left in between. CDR1 and CDR2 from the germline V gene are MNHEY and SVGEGT. The DNA for the CDR3 is TGTGCCAGCACCCCCGGGAGAGGACTCCAGTACAATGAGCAGTTCTTC. Translation: CASTPGRGLQYNEQFF.

V usage is TRBV30 and J usage is TRBJ2-7; 9 nucleotides line up with TRBD1. CDR1 is GTSNPN and CDR2 is SVGIG in the germline V gene (reference sequence). The CDR3 spans 13 residues. V was clipped by 1 base and J by 3 bases; unmatched bases: 1. CDR3 coding DNA: TGTGCCTGGAGTGCGACAGGGGGCTACGAGCAGTACTTC. Protein product: CAWSATGGYEQYF.

This sequence joins TRBV24-1 and TRBJ2-1; tentative D call: TRBD2 (6 bases). Germline assignment: CDR1 KGHDR and CDR2 SFDVKD. The V end lost 5 bases, the J end lost 9 bases, and 13 bases lay between the germline ends. The CDR3 runs to 13 residues. The CDR3 DNA reads TGTGCCACCAGTGCAGGAGGAGGGGTTGAGCAGTTCTTC. Its protein product is CATSAGGGVEQFF.

The CDR3 DNA follows: TGTGCCAGCAGCTCCACAGGGGGCTTCAATCAGCCCCAGCATTTT. Protein product: CASSSTGGFNQPQHF. This chain links TRBV5-6 with TRBJ1-5, with 9 positions matching TRBD1. V trimming: 3 bases; J trimming: 3 bases; junction bases outside the gene matches: 4. The germline CDR1 and CDR2 sequences are SGHDT and YYEEEE. This CDR3 has 15 amino acids. Filled out from reference TRBV5-6 and TRBJ1-5, the complete variable domain reads DAGVTQSPTHLIKTRGQQVTLRCSPKSGHDTVSWYQQALGQGPQFIFQYYEEEERQRGNFPDRFSGHQFPNYSSELNVNALLLGDSALYLCASSSTGGFNQPQHFGDGTRLSIL.

The V and J genes are TRBV3-1 (or the pseudogene TRBV3-2) and TRBJ2-1; 11 bases are shared with TRBD2. Germline V gene sequence: CDR1 LGHDT, CDR2 YNNKEL (reference sequence). The CDR3 extends over 14 amino acids. J was trimmed by 7 bases and V by 4 bases; bases with no gene match: 3. CDR3 DNA sequence: TGTGCCAGCAGCCCTGCTAGCGGGAGGAATGAGCAGTTCTTC. This sequence encodes CASSPASGRNEQFF.

V is TRBV5-4 and J is TRBJ2-5; possibly TRBD2 for D (5 bases). V lost 3 bases and J lost 5, with 11 bases in between. The CDR3 is made up of 13 amino acids. Germline V gives CDR1 SGHNT, CDR2 YYREEE (reference sequence). The CDR3 spells CASSSWTGETQYF. The CDR3 DNA reads as TGTGCCAGCAGCTCCTGGACTGGGGAGACCCAGTACTTC.

The gene calls are TRBV18 and TRBJ2-3; TRBD1 aligns across 7 bases. V shed 3 bases, J shed 2 bases, and the junction held 8 bases outside the gene matches. The length of the CDR3 is 16 residues. Germline V CDR1 and CDR2: KGHSH, LQKENI. In DNA form, the CDR3 reads TGTGCCAGCTCACCCCCGACAGGGAAGGTCACAGATACGCAGTATTTT. Protein: CASSPPTGKVTDTQYF.

The chain links TRBV27 to TRBJ1-5; D possibly corresponds to TRBD1 (6 bases). Trimming removed 4 bases at V and 2 bases at J, with 12 bases between. The CDR3 totals 15 residues. From germline, CDR1 is MNHEY and CDR2 SMNVEV (reference sequence). In DNA, the CDR3 is TGTGCCAGCAGTTCTGGCAGGGGAGGCAATCAGCCCCAGCATTTT. Amino acid sequence: CASSSGRGGNQPQHF.

CDR3 protein: CASRSTGTVQETQYF. The DNA for the CDR3 is TGTGCCAGCAGATCCACCGGGACAGTACAAGAGACCCAGTACTTC. This chain joins TRBV27 and TRBJ2-5; 7 bases are a match to TRBD1. Germline CDR1 MNHEY, CDR2 SMNVEV (reference sequence). The V gene end was trimmed by 6 bases and the J gene end by 2 bases; junction bases not matched to a gene: 9. The CDR3 covers 15 residues.

The chain uses TRBV27 and TRBJ1-1; D may be TRBD1 (5 bases). Germline V gives CDR1 MNHEY, CDR2 SMNVEV (reference sequence). The V and J ends lost 5 bases and 0 bases respectively, with 16 bases between them. The CDR3 is 16 amino acids. In DNA, the CDR3 is TGTGCCAGCAGTCGACAAGGGGTTCTCATGAACACTGAAGCTTTCTTT. This codes for CASSRQGVLMNTEAFF.

This chain connects TRBV9 to TRBJ2-7; TRBD2 matches 11 bases. The V gene end was trimmed by 3 bases and the J gene end by 2 bases; junction bases not matched to a gene: 16. Germline V CDR1 and CDR2: SGDLS, YYNGEE. The CDR3 totals 19 residues. The CDR3 DNA is TGTGCCAGCAGCGGCGGACAGGGCGGTGGACTAGCGGGCCCCTACGAGCAGTACTTC. Its translation: CASSGGQGGGLAGPYEQYF.